Listed below are T cell receptor beta chains from one sample, sequenced in a study of blood T cell repertoires in COVID-19. The assay was immunoSEQ multiplex PCR, and TCRdb's table has in-frame clones only and misses some. The table records about 46,000 clones, 88% of them present only once. The material sequenced was peripheral blood. The receptor source for this set is a man aged 45-65 years with active COVID-19. The CDR3 runs from the conserved cysteine through the conserved F or W. The D gene is left open where the match is weak. Clone size is given for some rows only: seen once, a few or many times, or a class if the clone is expanded.

abundance: once
j_gene: TRBJ2-3
d_gene: TRBD2
v_gene: TRBV29-1
CDR3nt: TGCAGCGTTGAAGATGGGGCGGGGGTAGGCACAGATACGCAGTATTTT
CDR3aa: CSVEDGAGVGTDTQYF

abundance: .
j_gene: TRBJ1-5
d_gene: TRBD1
v_gene: TRBV4-1
CDR3nt: TGCGCCAGCAGCCAACGGGACAGGGGGTATCAGCCCCAGCATTTT
CDR3aa: CASSQRDRGYQPQHF

abundance: .
j_gene: TRBJ2-3
d_gene: TRBD2
v_gene: TRBV4-3
CDR3nt: TGCGCCAGCAGCCAAGTTACGGTCGGAGCGGGAAGCACAGATACGCAGTATTTT
CDR3aa: CASSQVTVGAGSTDTQYF

abundance: .
j_gene: TRBJ1-5
d_gene: .
v_gene: TRBV19
CDR3nt: TGTGCCAGTAGTTTGCAGGGGTTCGGCAATCAGCCCCAGCATTTT
CDR3aa: CASSLQGFGNQPQHF

abundance: .
j_gene: TRBJ1-1
d_gene: .
v_gene: TRBV2
CDR3nt: TGTGCCAGCAGTCCCCAAGGGAGGGCAGCGACTGAAGCTTTCTTT
CDR3aa: CASSPQGRAATEAFF

abundance: .
j_gene: TRBJ2-7
d_gene: TRBD1
v_gene: TRBV27
CDR3nt: TGTGCCAGCAGTTTACAGGGGGAAAGCTCCTACGAGCAGTACTTC
CDR3aa: CASSLQGESSYEQYF

abundance: .
j_gene: TRBJ2-5
d_gene: .
v_gene: TRBV7-9
CDR3nt: TGTGCCAGCAGCTTAGAAGCAGGGAGGTTGCTAGAGACCCAGTACTTC
CDR3aa: CASSLEAGRLLETQYF

abundance: .
j_gene: TRBJ2-7
d_gene: .
v_gene: TRBV2
CDR3nt: TGTGCCAGCAGGAGGAGTGGAGGGTCCTACGAGCAGTACTTC
CDR3aa: CASRRSGGSYEQYF

abundance: .
j_gene: TRBJ2-7
d_gene: TRBD1
v_gene: TRBV19
CDR3nt: TGTGCCAGTAGTCTGGACAGGAGCTACGAGCAGTACTTC
CDR3aa: CASSLDRSYEQYF

abundance: .
j_gene: TRBJ2-7
d_gene: .
v_gene: TRBV11-3
CDR3nt: TGTGCCAGCAGCCCCCCCCCATGGAGCTCCTACGAGCAGTACTTC
CDR3aa: CASSPPPWSSYEQYF

abundance: .
j_gene: TRBJ2-2
d_gene: .
v_gene: TRBV29-1
CDR3nt: TGCAGCGTTGCCCCTAACACCGGGGAGCTGTTTTTT
CDR3aa: CSVAPNTGELFF

abundance: few
j_gene: TRBJ2-7
d_gene: TRBD1
v_gene: TRBV2
CDR3nt: TGTGCCAGCAGGACAGGGATCGACGAGCAGTACTTC
CDR3aa: CASRTGIDEQYF

abundance: .
j_gene: TRBJ2-1
d_gene: .
v_gene: TRBV4-1
CDR3nt: TGCGCCAGCAGCCAAGACGTTGGACTCCGTCCTGGTGAGCAGTTCTTC
CDR3aa: CASSQDVGLRPGEQFF

abundance: .
j_gene: TRBJ1-1
d_gene: .
v_gene: TRBV6-6
CDR3nt: TGTGCCAGCAACTTACAGGGAAACACTGAAGCTTTCTTT
CDR3aa: CASNLQGNTEAFF

abundance: .
j_gene: TRBJ2-7
d_gene: .
v_gene: TRBV23-1
CDR3nt: TGCGCCAGCAACCTGGGCCAACCCCACGAGCAGTACTTC
CDR3aa: CASNLGQPHEQYF

abundance: .
j_gene: TRBJ2-2
d_gene: TRBD1
v_gene: TRBV3-1/TRBV3-2
CDR3nt: TGTGCCAGCAGCCAATCCGGGACAGGGGGGACCGGGGAGCTGTTTTTT
CDR3aa: CASSQSGTGGTGELFF

abundance: .
j_gene: TRBJ2-1
d_gene: TRBD2
v_gene: TRBV5-1
CDR3nt: TGCGCCAGCAGCTTGGTTCTAGCGGGAGTCTCCTACAATGAGCAGTTCTTC
CDR3aa: CASSLVLAGVSYNEQFF

abundance: .
j_gene: TRBJ2-4
d_gene: TRBD2
v_gene: TRBV25-1
CDR3nt: TGTGCCAGCAGTGCGGGACTAACTTCGGACATTCAGTACTTC
CDR3aa: CASSAGLTSDIQYF

abundance: .
j_gene: TRBJ2-7
d_gene: TRBD1
v_gene: TRBV4-2
CDR3nt: TGTGCCAGCAGCCAAGGGACAGGGGACCCTTACTACGAGCAGTACTTC
CDR3aa: CASSQGTGDPYYEQYF

abundance: .
j_gene: TRBJ2-7
d_gene: TRBD2
v_gene: TRBV10-3
CDR3nt: TGTGCCACGGCCGGAGGGCTAGCGGGAGTGGGGATATACGAGCAGTACTTC
CDR3aa: CATAGGLAGVGIYEQYF

abundance: few
j_gene: TRBJ2-7
d_gene: TRBD1
v_gene: TRBV30
CDR3nt: TGTGCCTCGGGTTTCCGGGACAGGGGGCAATACGAGCAGTACTTC
CDR3aa: CASGFRDRGQYEQYF

abundance: once
j_gene: TRBJ2-5
d_gene: TRBD1
v_gene: TRBV5-1
CDR3nt: TGCGCCAGCAGCCCCAGACAGGGACAAGAGACCCAGTACTTC
CDR3aa: CASSPRQGQETQYF

abundance: .
j_gene: TRBJ2-1
d_gene: .
v_gene: TRBV7-2
CDR3nt: TGTGCCAGCAGCTTAGCCCGCGGAAATGAGCAGTTCTTC
CDR3aa: CASSLARGNEQFF

abundance: .
j_gene: TRBJ2-2
d_gene: .
v_gene: TRBV4-2
CDR3nt: TGTGCCAGCAGCCAAGAATACTCCTCAGGGGACCCAATAAGGGGGGAGCTGTTTTTT
CDR3aa: CASSQEYSSGDPIRGELFF

abundance: .
j_gene: TRBJ1-1
d_gene: TRBD1
v_gene: TRBV6-5
CDR3nt: TGTGCCAGCACGCAACCGGGACAGGGGGACACTGAAGCTTTCTTT
CDR3aa: CASTQPGQGDTEAFF

abundance: .
j_gene: TRBJ1-1
d_gene: .
v_gene: TRBV3-1/TRBV3-2
CDR3nt: TGTGCCAGCAGCCATAGGGGGAAAGGGGTGAACACTGAAGCTTTCTTT
CDR3aa: CASSHRGKGVNTEAFF

abundance: few
j_gene: TRBJ2-5
d_gene: TRBD2
v_gene: TRBV5-1
CDR3nt: TGCGCCAGCAGCTATAGCGGGGGGGCCCGAGAGACCCAGTACTTC
CDR3aa: CASSYSGGARETQYF

abundance: .
j_gene: TRBJ2-4
d_gene: .
v_gene: TRBV19
CDR3nt: TGTGCCAGTAGTATAATTCCCAATTACTTAGCCAAAAACATTCAGTACTTC
CDR3aa: CASSIIPNYLAKNIQYF

abundance: .
j_gene: TRBJ1-4
d_gene: .
v_gene: TRBV18
CDR3nt: TGTGCCAGCTCACCGGGGGGGAGAAACTTAAATGAAAAACTGTTTTTT
CDR3aa: CASSPGGRNLNEKLFF

abundance: .
j_gene: TRBJ1-4
d_gene: TRBD1
v_gene: TRBV3-1/TRBV3-2
CDR3nt: TGTGCCAGCAGCCAGGGACAGGGAGTGGGGGAAAAACTGTTTTTT
CDR3aa: CASSQGQGVGEKLFF